This T cell receptor (beta chain) was recorded in a study of neurological immune-mediated disorders. Libraries from sorted cells used 900,000 or so T cells (CD4+ or CD8+). Per the germline V gene, CDR1 is DFQATT and CDR2 is SNEGSKA (reference sequence). V gave up 5 bases and J gave up 6 bases, with 14 bases separating them. The CDR3 runs to 13 residues. This clonotype appeared many times. A single record per CDR3 protein comes from TCRdb applying MiXCR to the 5' RACE reads. The sample holds tens of thousands of distinct CDR3 sequences; under 14% are singletons and the top ten take 3.9%. This TCR came from a woman aged 25 to 39 with HTLV-1-associated myelopathy (HAM/TSP). The sample taken for sequencing was CD4+ T cells from blood. This chain links TRBV20-1 with TRBJ2-1, with D possibly TRBD2 on 5 matching bases. CDR3 sequence: CSAGPVTSNEQFF. Here the CDR3 DNA reads TGCAGTGCTGGGCCGGTCACTAGCAATGAGCAGTTCTTC.